This TCR beta chain was captured by sequencing in a study of blood T cell repertoires in COVID-19. Study at large: COVID-19 samples from acute and convalescent phases originated in the United States, Italy and Spain. Sources were T cells, B-cell-depleted T cells, or PBMCs; the material itself was cDNA or gDNA.

This clone was detected only once. The V gene's germline CDR1 is SEHNR and CDR2 FQNEAQ (reference sequence). There are 19 residues in the CDR3. The ends lost 5 bases at V and 0 bases at J; junction bases unmatched: 13. Method: immunoSEQ multiplex PCR; TCRdb's copy keeps in-frame clones and lacks some. The sample yields 100,000 or so clones, nearly 95% seen once. V is TRBV7-9 and J is TRBJ2-1; TRBD1 matches 10 bases. The sequenced material came from peripheral blood. This sequence originates from a human donor with active COVID-19. The donor label of this sample is uncertain. CDR3 bases: TGTGCCAGCAGCAACCGGGACAGGGGTTTCCTGAGCTCCTACAATGAGCAGTTCTTC. Encoded protein: CASSNRDRGFLSSYNEQFF. The full variable domain, with the rest looked up from reference TRBV7-9 and TRBJ2-1, is DTGVSQNPRHKITKRGQNVTFRCDPISEHNRLYWYRQTLGQGPEFLTYFQNEAQLEKSRLLSDRFSAERPKGSFSTLEIQRTEQGDSAMYLCASSNRDRGFLSSYNEQFFGPGTRLTVL.